The clone carrying this T cell receptor beta chain was counted a few times. The CDR3 has 16 amino acids. V was clipped by 6 bases and J by 4 bases; unmatched bases: 13. This sample stems from a study of T-cell reconstitution after alpha-beta-depleted transplantation in children. Preparation of the TCRbeta library involved a method that used unique molecular identifiers. TCRdb re-derived calls from the PCR reads in MiXCR, one entry per CDR3 protein. Of under 450,000 distinct CDR3 sequences listed, around 15% are singletons. The chain uses TRBV12-3 or TRBV12-4 and TRBJ1-2, with 8 bases identical to TRBD1. The specimen comprised PBMCs, mostly from graft donor cells, sampled 360 days after TCRalphabeta/CD19-depleted stem cell transplant. The sequence derives from a boy under three years old who had a stem cell transplant for Wiskott-Aldrich syndrome, so the T cells may come from the graft donor. CDR3 in amino acids: CASRRGAGGSGYGYTF. CDR3 nucleotide sequence: TGTGCCAGCAGGCGGGGAGCAGGGGGCTCTGGCTATGGCTACACCTTC.